This T cell receptor beta chain was obtained from a study of blood T cell repertoires in COVID-19. At the level of the study: Sites across the United States, Italy and Spain contributed samples from acute and convalescent COVID-19. T cells, B-cell-depleted T cells, or PBMCs provided the cDNA or gDNA that served as material.

After removal of 4 bases from V and 2 bases from J, the junction contained 7 bases not matched to a gene. CDR3 length equals 15 residues. Germline-derived CDR1 and CDR2 are SGHRS and YFSETQ. Repertoires were generated with immunoSEQ multiplex PCR, while TCRdb's copy carries only in-frame clones and drops some. The repertoire has under 400,000 clones, roughly nine tenths of them found once; the top ten carry about 3.9%. The specimen was peripheral blood. The chain is built from TRBV5-1 and TRBJ2-3; TRBD2 matches 7 bases. This receptor was obtained from a woman in her sixties with COVID-19, enrolled during active disease. CDR3 sequence reads: CASSPLLAATDTQYF. In nucleotides, the CDR3 is TGCGCCAGCAGCCCCCTCCTAGCGGCCACAGATACGCAGTATTTT.